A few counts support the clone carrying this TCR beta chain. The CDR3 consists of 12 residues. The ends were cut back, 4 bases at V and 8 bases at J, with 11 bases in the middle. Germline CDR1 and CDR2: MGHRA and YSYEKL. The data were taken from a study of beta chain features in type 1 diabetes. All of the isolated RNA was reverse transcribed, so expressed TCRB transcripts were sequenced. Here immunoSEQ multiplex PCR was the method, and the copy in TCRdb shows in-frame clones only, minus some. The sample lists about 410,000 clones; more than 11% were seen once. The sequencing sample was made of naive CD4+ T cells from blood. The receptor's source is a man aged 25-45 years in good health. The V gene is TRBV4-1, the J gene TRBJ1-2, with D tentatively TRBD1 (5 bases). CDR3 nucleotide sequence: TGCGCCAGCAGCCCACTTCAGGGCGGCTACACCTTC. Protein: CASSPLQGGYTF.